These 18 T cell receptor beta chains originate from one sample sequenced in a study of shared clonotypes between healthy human individuals. Method: immunoSEQ multiplex PCR; TCRdb's copy keeps in-frame clones and lacks some. Of 450,000 to 500,000 clones detected, around 73% appear once; the ten largest clones hold 9.5% to 15%. Sequenced sample: PBMCs. These receptors all come from a middle-aged woman in good health. Some clones in this sample may be carry-over from other donors' samples.

Regarding this clone: Other DNA sequences of this sample code for an identical CDR3. J is TRBJ2-2 and V is TRBV7-9; the D gene could be TRBD1 or TRBD2 (5 bases each). The CDR3 is 14 residues long. The germline V gene encodes CDR1 SEHNR and CDR2 FQNEAQ (reference sequence). The ends were cut back, 4 bases at V and 2 bases at J, with 8 bases in the middle. In nucleotides, the CDR3 is TGTGCCAGCAGCTCGGGACCCAACACCGGGGAGCTGTTTTTT. It is translated as CASSSGPNTGELFF.

The CDR3 coding sequence is TGTGCCAGCAGCTTGGGACTACCAGACACAGATACGCAGTATTTT. This gives the protein CASSLGLPDTDTQYF. J is TRBJ2-3 and V is TRBV7-2, with 7 bases fitting TRBD2. Losses at the gene ends were 3 bases for V and 2 bases for J; bases not matched to a gene: 5. Germline V gene lookup returns CDR1 SGHTA and CDR2 FQGNSA. This CDR3 has 15 residues.

This chain joins TRBV5-4 and TRBJ1-2, with D uncertain. Germline-derived CDR1 and CDR2 are SGHNT and YYREEE (reference sequence). Trimming left V 4 bases short and J 0 bases short, with 7 bases between. The CDR3 runs to 13 residues. The CDR3 loop reads CASSPDANYGYTF. CDR3 sequence (DNA): TGTGCCAGCAGCCCGGATGCTAACTATGGCTACACCTTC.

The J gene is TRBJ2-3, the V gene TRBV5-1, with 7 nucleotides matching TRBD1. CDR1 is SGHRS, CDR2 YFSETQ, per germline. J was trimmed by 3 bases and V by 5 bases; bases with no gene match: 3. The CDR3 length is 13 residues. Here the CDR3 reads CASSPGGTDTQYF. For the CDR3, the DNA is TGCGCCAGCAGTCCAGGGGGAACAGATACGCAGTATTTT.

This chain links TRBV29-1 with TRBJ2-5, with 8 nucleotides matching TRBD2. The germline gives CDR1 SQVTM, CDR2 ANQGSEA. V shed 7 bases, J shed 2 bases, and the junction held 6 bases outside the gene matches. This CDR3 is built from 13 residues. CDR3: CSESGSWQETQYF. As DNA, the CDR3 is TGCAGCGAAAGCGGGAGTTGGCAAGAGACCCAGTACTTC.

This chain links TRBV27 with TRBJ1-6; D not certain. The V end lost 3 bases, the J end lost 10 bases, and 10 bases lay between the germline ends. Germline loops: CDR1 MNHEY, CDR2 SMNVEV (reference sequence). This CDR3 comprises 13 residues. The CDR3 loop reads CASSFAPRSPLHF. CDR3 sequence (DNA): TGTGCCAGCAGTTTTGCCCCGAGGTCACCCCTCCACTTT.

The gene calls are TRBV5-4 and TRBJ2-2; TRBD2 matches at 12 bases. There are 16 residues in the CDR3. Germline loops: CDR1 SGHNT, CDR2 YYREEE (reference sequence). V was pared by 3 bases and J by 4 bases, with 4 bases of the junction left unmatched. For the CDR3, the DNA is TGTGCCAGCAGCTCTCCTAGCGGGAGGGCCACCGGGGAGCTGTTTTTT. Its protein product is CASSSPSGRATGELFF.

The V and J genes are TRBV27 and TRBJ2-3; D not certain. Germline V gene data show CDR1 as MNHEY and CDR2 as SMNVEV (reference sequence). V gave up 5 bases and J gave up 1 base, with 7 bases separating them. The CDR3 loop spans 13 amino acids. CDR3 amino acids: CASSHPRTDTQYF. For the CDR3, the DNA is TGTGCCAGCAGTCACCCCCGCACAGATACGCAGTATTTT.

The J gene is TRBJ2-1, the V gene TRBV15, with no clear D. V was cut by 0 bases and J by 10 bases, with 13 bases left in between. Germline V gives CDR1 LNHNV, CDR2 YYDKDF (reference sequence). The CDR3 spans 14 residues. The CDR3 sequence: CATSRDGDRFEQFF. The DNA for the CDR3 is TGTGCCACCAGCAGAGATGGCGATCGTTTCGAGCAGTTCTTC.

The chain employs TRBV6-5 and TRBJ1-2; 9 bases are a match to TRBD1. The CDR3 loop spans 14 amino acids. Unmatched junction bases numbered 3, after V lost 6 bases and J lost 1 base. CDR1 and CDR2 from the germline V gene are MNHEY and SVGAGI. The CDR3, as DNA: TGTGCCAGCAGGGCGACAGGGGGTAACTATGGCTACACCTTC. Its protein product is CASRATGGNYGYTF.

In DNA form, the CDR3 reads TGTGCCAGCAGCATTTCCGGGACTAACTCCTACGAGCAGTACTTC. This sequence encodes CASSISGTNSYEQYF. V and J are TRBV28 and TRBJ2-7, with TRBD2 matching 7 bases. J lost 0 bases, V lost 6 bases, and 8 bases had no gene match. The CDR3 consists of 15 residues. The germline CDR1 and CDR2 sequences are MDHEN and SYDVKM.

The J gene is TRBJ2-7, the V gene TRBV27; 10 nucleotides line up with TRBD2. The germline CDR1 and CDR2 sequences are MNHEY and SMNVEV (reference sequence). With 5 bases clipped from V and 5 bases from J, the junction kept 9 bases outside the gene matches. The CDR3 contains 15 residues. In DNA form, the CDR3 reads TGTGCCAGCAGTCCTAGCGGGAGTTTTGGTGACGAGCAGTACTTC. Its translation: CASSPSGSFGDEQYF.

In this sample, this clone turned up many times. The chain couples TRBV6-1 to TRBJ2-7, with a possible D match to TRBD2 (5 bases). The CDR3 is 15 residues long. V lost 6 bases and J 1 base, leaving 16 bases between the germline ends. Germline CDR1 is MNHNS and CDR2 is SASEGT. The CDR3 is CASSVSTDSSYEQYF. The DNA for the CDR3 is TGTGCCAGCAGCGTCTCTACGGACTCATCCTACGAGCAGTACTTC.

J is TRBJ2-1 and V is TRBV30; 10 positions agree with TRBD2. CDR3 length: 16 residues. Per germline, CDR1 GTSNPN and CDR2 SVGIG (reference sequence). J lost 6 bases, V lost 5 bases, and 13 bases had no gene match. Here the CDR3 DNA reads TGTGCCTGGGCTGATTTAGCGGGAGGTCCTACCAATGAGCAGTTCTTC. The encoded protein is CAWADLAGGPTNEQFF.

CDR3 in amino acids: CASSLDFRLETQYF. CDR3 DNA: TGTGCCAGCAGCTTAGACTTCCGATTAGAGACCCAGTACTTC. The rearrangement joins TRBV7-2 to TRBJ2-5; D gene uncertain. The CDR3 sequence is 14 residues long. V lost 1 base and J 4 bases, leaving 10 bases between the germline ends. CDR1 SGHTA and CDR2 FQGNSA come from the germline V gene.

This clone was detected a few times. This rearrangement joins TRBV5-1 to TRBJ1-1; tentatively, D is TRBD1 (5 bases). The CDR3 contains 15 residues. V was clipped by 1 base and J by 5 bases, with 15 bases between them. The germline CDR1 and CDR2 sequences are SGHRS and YFSETQ. The CDR3 loop reads CASSLNQGFGTEAFF. Here the CDR3 DNA reads TGCGCCAGCAGCTTGAATCAGGGTTTCGGTACTGAAGCTTTCTTT. Combining the CDR3 with reference TRBV5-1 and TRBJ1-1 gives the whole variable domain KAGVTQTPRYLIKTRGQQVTLSCSPISGHRSVSWYQQTPGQGLQFLFEYFSETQRNKGNFPGRFSGRQFSNSRSEMNVSTLELGDSALYLCASSLNQGFGTEAFFGQGTRLTVV.

The chain employs TRBV28 and TRBJ2-5; D remains ambiguous. The CDR3 is made up of 12 amino acids. The V end lost 3 bases, the J end lost 4 bases, and 6 bases lay between the germline ends. CDR1 is MDHEN and CDR2 is SYDVKM in the germline V gene. In DNA, the CDR3 is TGTGCCAGCAGTTTGGTGCGAGAGACCCAGTACTTC. Protein product: CASSLVRETQYF. Full variable domain (rest looked up from reference TRBV28 and TRBJ2-5): DVKVTQSSRYLVKRTGEKVFLECVQDMDHENMFWYRQDPGLGLRLIYFSYDVKMKEKGDIPEGYSVSREKKERFSLILESASTNQTSMYLCASSLVRETQYFGPGTRLLVL.

The sample holds one count of this clone. The rearrangement joins TRBV11-2 to TRBJ1-2, with no clear D. With 0 bases removed from V and 8 bases from J, the gap between germline ends came to 7 bases. The germline V gene has CDR1 SGHAT and CDR2 FQNNGV. The CDR3 is 12 amino acids. The CDR3: CASSLDRKGYTF. The CDR3 DNA reads as TGTGCCAGCAGCTTAGATCGAAAGGGCTACACCTTC.